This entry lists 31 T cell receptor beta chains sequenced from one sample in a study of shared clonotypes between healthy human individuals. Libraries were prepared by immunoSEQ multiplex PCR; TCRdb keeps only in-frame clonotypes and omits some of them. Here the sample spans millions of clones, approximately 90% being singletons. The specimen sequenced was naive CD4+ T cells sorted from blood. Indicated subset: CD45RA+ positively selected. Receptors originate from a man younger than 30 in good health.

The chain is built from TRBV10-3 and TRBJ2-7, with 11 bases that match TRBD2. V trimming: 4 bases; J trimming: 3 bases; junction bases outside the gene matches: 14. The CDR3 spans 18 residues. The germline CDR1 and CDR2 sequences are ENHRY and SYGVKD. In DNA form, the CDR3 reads TGTGCCATCAGTGGAGAAGTACTAGCGGGAGTACGGGGCTACGAGCAGTACTTC. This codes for CAISGEVLAGVRGYEQYF.

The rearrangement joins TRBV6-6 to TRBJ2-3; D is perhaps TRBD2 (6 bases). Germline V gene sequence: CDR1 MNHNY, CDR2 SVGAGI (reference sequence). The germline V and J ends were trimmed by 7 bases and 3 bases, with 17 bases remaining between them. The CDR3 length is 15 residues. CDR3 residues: CASTDGRRMTDTQYF. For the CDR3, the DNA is TGTGCCAGCACGGACGGGAGAAGGATGACAGATACGCAGTATTTT.

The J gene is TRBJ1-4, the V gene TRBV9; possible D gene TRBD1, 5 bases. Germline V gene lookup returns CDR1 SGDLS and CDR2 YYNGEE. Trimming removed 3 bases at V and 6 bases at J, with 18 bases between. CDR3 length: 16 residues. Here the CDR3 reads CASSAHSGVFDEKLFF. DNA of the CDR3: TGTGCCAGCAGCGCGCACTCGGGGGTATTCGATGAAAAACTGTTTTTT.

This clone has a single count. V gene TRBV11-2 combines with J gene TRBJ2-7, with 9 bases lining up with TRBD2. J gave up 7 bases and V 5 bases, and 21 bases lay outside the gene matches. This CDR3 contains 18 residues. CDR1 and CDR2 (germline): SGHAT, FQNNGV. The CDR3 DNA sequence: TGTGCCAGCAGCCCTAGAGGGGGCGGGGGGGCCCTACGAGCAGAGCAGTACTTC. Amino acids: CASSPRGGGGALRAEQYF.

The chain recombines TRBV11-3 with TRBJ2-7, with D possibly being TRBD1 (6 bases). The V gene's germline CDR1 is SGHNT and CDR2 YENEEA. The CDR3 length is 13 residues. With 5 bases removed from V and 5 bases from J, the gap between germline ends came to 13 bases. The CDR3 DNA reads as TGTGCCAGCAGCCTTTTGACAGGCAACGAGCAGTACTTC. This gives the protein CASSLLTGNEQYF.

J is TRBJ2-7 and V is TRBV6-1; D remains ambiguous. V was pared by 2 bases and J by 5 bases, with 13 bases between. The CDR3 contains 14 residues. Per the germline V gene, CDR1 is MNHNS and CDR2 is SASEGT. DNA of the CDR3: TGTGCCAGCAGTGAATCGGCAGGTCCTAACGAGCAGTACTTC. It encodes CASSESAGPNEQYF.

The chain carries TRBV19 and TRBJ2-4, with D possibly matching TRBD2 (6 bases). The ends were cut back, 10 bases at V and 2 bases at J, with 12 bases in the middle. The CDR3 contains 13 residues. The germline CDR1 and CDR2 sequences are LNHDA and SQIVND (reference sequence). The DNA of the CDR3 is TGTGCCACCGCTAGCGAGACCAAAAACATTCAGTACTTC. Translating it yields CATASETKNIQYF.

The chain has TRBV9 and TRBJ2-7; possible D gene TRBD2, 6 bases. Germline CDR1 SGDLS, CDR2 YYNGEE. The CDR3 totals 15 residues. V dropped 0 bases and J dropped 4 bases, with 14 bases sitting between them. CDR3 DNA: TGTGCCAGCAGCGTAGAGGTCGGGAGTACGTACGAGCAGTACTTC. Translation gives CASSVEVGSTYEQYF.

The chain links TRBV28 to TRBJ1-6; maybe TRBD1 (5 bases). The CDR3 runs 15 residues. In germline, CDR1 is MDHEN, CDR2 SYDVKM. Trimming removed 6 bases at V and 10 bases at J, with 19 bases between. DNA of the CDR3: TGTGCCAGCAGCTACGCCGGGACGGAGACCTCACCCCTCCACTTT. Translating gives CASSYAGTETSPLHF.

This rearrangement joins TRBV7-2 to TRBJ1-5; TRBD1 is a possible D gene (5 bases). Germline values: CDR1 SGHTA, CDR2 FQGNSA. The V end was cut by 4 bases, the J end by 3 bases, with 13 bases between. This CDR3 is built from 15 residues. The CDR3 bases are TGTGCCAGCAGCTCAGACAGTGCGCCCAATCAGCCCCAGCATTTT. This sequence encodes CASSSDSAPNQPQHF.

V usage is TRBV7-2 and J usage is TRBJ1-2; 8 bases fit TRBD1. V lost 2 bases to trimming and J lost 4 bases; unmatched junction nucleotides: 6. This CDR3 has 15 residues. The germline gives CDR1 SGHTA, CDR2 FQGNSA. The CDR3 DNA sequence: TGTGCCAGCAGCTTATCATTGACAGGGGCCTATGGCTACACCTTC. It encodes CASSLSLTGAYGYTF.

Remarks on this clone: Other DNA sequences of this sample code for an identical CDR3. The CDR3 is CSAEQGSEQYF. The CDR3 region has the DNA TGCAGTGCAGAACAGGGGAGCGAGCAGTACTTC. The chain employs TRBV20-1 and TRBJ2-7; 7 positions match TRBD1. The CDR3 contains 11 residues. Losses at the gene ends were 6 bases for V and 6 bases for J; bases not matched to a gene: 5. Germline CDR1 reads DFQATT; CDR2 reads SNEGSKA (reference sequence).

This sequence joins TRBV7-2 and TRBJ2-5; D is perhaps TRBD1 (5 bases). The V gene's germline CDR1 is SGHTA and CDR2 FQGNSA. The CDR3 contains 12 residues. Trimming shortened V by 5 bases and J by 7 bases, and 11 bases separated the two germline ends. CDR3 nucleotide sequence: TGTGCCAGCAGCCAGGACACGGGGACCCAGTACTTC. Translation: CASSQDTGTQYF.

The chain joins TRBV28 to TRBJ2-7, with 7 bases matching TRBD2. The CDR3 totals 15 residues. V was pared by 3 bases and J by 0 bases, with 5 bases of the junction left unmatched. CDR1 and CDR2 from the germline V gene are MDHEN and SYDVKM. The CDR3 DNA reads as TGTGCCAGCAGTTTCGGCGGGGGAAGCTCCTACGAGCAGTACTTC. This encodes CASSFGGGSSYEQYF.

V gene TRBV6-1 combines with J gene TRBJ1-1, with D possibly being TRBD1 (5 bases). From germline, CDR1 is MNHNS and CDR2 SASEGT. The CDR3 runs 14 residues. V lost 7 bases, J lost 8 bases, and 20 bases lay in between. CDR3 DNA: TGTGCCAGCACTCGTTCCGGGACGACTTCCGAAGCTTTCTTT. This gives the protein CASTRSGTTSEAFF.

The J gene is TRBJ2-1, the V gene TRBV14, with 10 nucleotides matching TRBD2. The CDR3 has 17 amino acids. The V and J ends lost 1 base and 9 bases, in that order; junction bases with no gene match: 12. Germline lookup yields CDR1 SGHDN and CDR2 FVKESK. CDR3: CASSQGLLAGSRGEQFF. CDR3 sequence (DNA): TGTGCCAGCAGCCAAGGCCTACTAGCGGGATCCCGCGGTGAGCAGTTCTTC.

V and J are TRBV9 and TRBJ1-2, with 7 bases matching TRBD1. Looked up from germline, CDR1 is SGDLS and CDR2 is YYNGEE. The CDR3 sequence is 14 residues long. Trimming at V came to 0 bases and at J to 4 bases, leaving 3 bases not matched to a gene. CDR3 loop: CASSVGTGAYGYTF. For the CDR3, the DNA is TGTGCCAGCAGCGTAGGAACAGGGGCCTATGGCTACACCTTC.

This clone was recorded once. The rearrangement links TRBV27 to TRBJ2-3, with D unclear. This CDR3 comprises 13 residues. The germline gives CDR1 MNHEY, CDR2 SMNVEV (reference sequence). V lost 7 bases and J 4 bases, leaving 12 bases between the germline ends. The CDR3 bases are TGTGCCAGCATCGGGTTAGCCCCAGATACGCAGTATTTT. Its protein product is CASIGLAPDTQYF.

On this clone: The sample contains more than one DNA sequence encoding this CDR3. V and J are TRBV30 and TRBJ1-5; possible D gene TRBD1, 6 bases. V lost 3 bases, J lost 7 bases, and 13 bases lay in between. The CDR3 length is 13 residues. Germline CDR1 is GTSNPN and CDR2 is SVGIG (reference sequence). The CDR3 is CAWSGGQGQPQHF. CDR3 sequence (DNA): TGTGCCTGGAGCGGGGGGCAGGGGCAGCCCCAGCATTTT.

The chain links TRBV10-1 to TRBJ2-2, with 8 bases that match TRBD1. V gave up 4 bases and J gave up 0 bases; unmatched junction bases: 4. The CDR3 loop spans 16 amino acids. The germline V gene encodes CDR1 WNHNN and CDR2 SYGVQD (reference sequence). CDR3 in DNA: TGCGCCAGCAGTGCGTCAGGGGGCGCGAACACCGGGGAGCTGTTTTTT. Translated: CASSASGGANTGELFF.

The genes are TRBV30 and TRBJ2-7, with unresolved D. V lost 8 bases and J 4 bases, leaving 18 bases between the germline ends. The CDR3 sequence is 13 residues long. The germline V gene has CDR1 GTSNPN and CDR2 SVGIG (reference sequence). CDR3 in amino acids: CAINLGNLYEQYF. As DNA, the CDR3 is TGTGCCATCAACTTAGGGAATTTGTACGAGCAGTACTTC.

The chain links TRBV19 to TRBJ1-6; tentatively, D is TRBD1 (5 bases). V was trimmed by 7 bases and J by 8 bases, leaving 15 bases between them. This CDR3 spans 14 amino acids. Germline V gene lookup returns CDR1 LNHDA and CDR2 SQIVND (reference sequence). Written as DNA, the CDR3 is TGTGCCAGTACCCAGTCCGGGACTCATTCACCCCTCCACTTT. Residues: CASTQSGTHSPLHF.

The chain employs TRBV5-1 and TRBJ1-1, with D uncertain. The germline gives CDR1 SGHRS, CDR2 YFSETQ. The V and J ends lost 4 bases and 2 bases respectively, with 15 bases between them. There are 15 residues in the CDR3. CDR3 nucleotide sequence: TGCGCCAGCAGCCTGGGTTTGGGCGGAAACACTGAAGCTTTCTTT. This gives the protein CASSLGLGGNTEAFF.

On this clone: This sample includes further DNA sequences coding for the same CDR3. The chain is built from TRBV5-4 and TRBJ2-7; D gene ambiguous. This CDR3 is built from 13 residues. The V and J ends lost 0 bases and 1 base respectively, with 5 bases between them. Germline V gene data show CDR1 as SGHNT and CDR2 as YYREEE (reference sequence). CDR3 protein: CASSLVDSYEQYF. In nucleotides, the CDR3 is TGTGCCAGCAGCTTGGTGGATTCCTACGAGCAGTACTTC.

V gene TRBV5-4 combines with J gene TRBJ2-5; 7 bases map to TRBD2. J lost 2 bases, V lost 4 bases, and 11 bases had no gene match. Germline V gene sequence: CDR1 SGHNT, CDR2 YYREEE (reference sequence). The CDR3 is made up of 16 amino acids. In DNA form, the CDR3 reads TGTGCCAGCAGCCAAGGGGCAGCGGGGACTCAAGAGACCCAGTACTTC. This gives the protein CASSQGAAGTQETQYF.

In DNA form, the CDR3 reads TGCGCCAGCAGCTTGGGCCAGGGCCTGAGGCAAGAGACCCAGTACTTC. Protein sequence: CASSLGQGLRQETQYF. The V call is TRBV5-1, the J call TRBJ2-5; D is perhaps TRBD1 (5 bases). V shed 0 bases and J shed 2 bases, with 14 bases lying between them. The CDR3 consists of 16 residues. Germline V CDR1 and CDR2: SGHRS, YFSETQ.

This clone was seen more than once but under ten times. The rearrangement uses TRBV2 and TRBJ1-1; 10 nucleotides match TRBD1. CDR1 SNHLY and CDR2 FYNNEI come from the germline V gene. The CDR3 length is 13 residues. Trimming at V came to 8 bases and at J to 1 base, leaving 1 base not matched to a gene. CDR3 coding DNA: TGTGCCAGCGGGGACAGGGGGAACACTGAAGCTTTCTTT. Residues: CASGDRGNTEAFF.

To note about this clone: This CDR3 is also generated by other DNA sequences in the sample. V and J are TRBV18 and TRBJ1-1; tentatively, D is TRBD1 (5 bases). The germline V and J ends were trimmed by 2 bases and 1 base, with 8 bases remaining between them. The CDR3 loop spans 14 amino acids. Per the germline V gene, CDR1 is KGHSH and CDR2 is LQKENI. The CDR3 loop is CASSPGAQNTEAFF. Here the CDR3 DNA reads TGTGCCAGCTCACCAGGGGCGCAGAACACTGAAGCTTTCTTT.

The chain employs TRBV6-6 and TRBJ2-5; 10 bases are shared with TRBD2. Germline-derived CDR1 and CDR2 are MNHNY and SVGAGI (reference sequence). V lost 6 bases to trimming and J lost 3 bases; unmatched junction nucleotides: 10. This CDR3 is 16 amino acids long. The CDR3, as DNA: TGTGCCAGCAGGATCTTTCTAGCGGGAGTAAAAGAGACCCAGTACTTC. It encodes CASRIFLAGVKETQYF.

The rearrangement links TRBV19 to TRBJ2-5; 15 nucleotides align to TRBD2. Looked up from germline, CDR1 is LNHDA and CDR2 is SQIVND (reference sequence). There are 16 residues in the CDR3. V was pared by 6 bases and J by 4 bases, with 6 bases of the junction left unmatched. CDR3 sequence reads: CASSTGLAGGIETQYF. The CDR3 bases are TGTGCCAGTAGCACGGGACTAGCGGGAGGTATAGAGACCCAGTACTTC.

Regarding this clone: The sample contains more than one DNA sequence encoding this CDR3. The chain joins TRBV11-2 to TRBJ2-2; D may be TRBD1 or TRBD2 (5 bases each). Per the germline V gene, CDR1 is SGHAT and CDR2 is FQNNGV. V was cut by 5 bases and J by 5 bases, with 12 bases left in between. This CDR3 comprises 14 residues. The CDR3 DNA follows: TGTGCCAGCAGCCTCGGGGCCAGTACCGGGGAGCTGTTTTTT. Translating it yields CASSLGASTGELFF. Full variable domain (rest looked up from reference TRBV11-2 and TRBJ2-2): EAGVAQSPRYKIIEKRQSVAFWCNPISGHATLYWYQQILGQGPKLLIQFQNNGVVDDSQLPKDRFSAERLKGVDSTLKIQPAKLEDSAVYLCASSLGASTGELFFGEGSRLTVL.